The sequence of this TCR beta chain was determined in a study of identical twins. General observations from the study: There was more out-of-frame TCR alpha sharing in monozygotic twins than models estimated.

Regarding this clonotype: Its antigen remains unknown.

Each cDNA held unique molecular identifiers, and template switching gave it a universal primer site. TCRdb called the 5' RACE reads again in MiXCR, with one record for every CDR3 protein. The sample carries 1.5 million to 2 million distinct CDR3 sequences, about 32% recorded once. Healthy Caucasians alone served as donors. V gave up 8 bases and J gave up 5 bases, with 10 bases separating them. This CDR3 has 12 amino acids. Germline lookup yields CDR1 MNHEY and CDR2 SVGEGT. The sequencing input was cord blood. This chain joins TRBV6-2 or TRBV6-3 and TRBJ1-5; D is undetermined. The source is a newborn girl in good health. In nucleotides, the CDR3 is TGTGCCAGCTTAGGGTCTCATCAGCCCCAGCATTTT. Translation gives CASLGSHQPQHF.